The 2 T cell receptor beta chains reported below all come from one sample, sequenced in a study of blood T cell repertoires in COVID-19. Profiled with immunoSEQ multiplex PCR; TCRdb holds only in-frame clones, not every one. Here the sample spans about 180,000 clones, 70% to 90% being singletons. The sequencing sample was made of peripheral blood. The origin of the receptors is a man younger than 30 who had recovered from COVID-19.

The chain is built from TRBV12-3 or TRBV12-4 and TRBJ1-2, with TRBD1 matching over 8 bases. The V gene end was trimmed by 5 bases and the J gene end by 7 bases; junction bases not matched to a gene: 6. This CDR3 has 13 residues. Here the CDR3 DNA reads TGTGCCAGCAGTATCGACAGGGGAGGTGGCTACACCTTC. It is translated as CASSIDRGGGYTF.

V is TRBV18 and J is TRBJ2-7; D gene ambiguous. Germline V gives CDR1 KGHSH, CDR2 LQKENI. The CDR3 contains 15 residues. Trimming removed 0 bases from V and 6 bases from J, with 15 bases in between. CDR3 loop: CASSPPTSLLGEQYF. In nucleotides, the CDR3 is TGTGCCAGCTCACCACCAACTTCGTTGCTAGGCGAGCAGTACTTC.